The 23 T cell receptor beta chains reported below all come from one sample, sequenced in a study of PD-L1 blockade in urothelial cancer. The method was immunoSEQ multiplex PCR; TCRdb's version includes in-frame clones alone and lacks a portion of them. This table has fewer than 40,000 clones, 87% appearing once. The input for sequencing was PBMCs, taken around atezolizumab (anti-PD-L1) treatment. Every receptor here comes from a man in his fifties with urothelial cancer.

V usage is TRBV19 and J usage is TRBJ2-5; 11 positions agree with TRBD2. This CDR3 comprises 16 residues. J gave up 5 bases and V 6 bases, and 11 bases lay outside the gene matches. Germline CDR1 is LNHDA and CDR2 is SQIVND (reference sequence). The CDR3 nucleotides are TGTGCCAGTAGAGGGGCTAGCGGGAGGAGACAGGAGACCCAGTACTTC. Amino acid sequence: CASRGASGRRQETQYF.

V gene TRBV2 combines with J gene TRBJ1-1, with 7 bases identical to TRBD1. With V trimmed by 9 bases and J by 2 bases, 3 bases remained unmatched. Germline values: CDR1 SNHLY, CDR2 FYNNEI. The CDR3 length is 12 residues. The CDR3 nucleotides are TGTGCCAGGACAGGGACCAACACTGAAGCTTTCTTT. Encoded protein: CARTGTNTEAFF.

This clone is classed as medium-sized. This rearrangement joins TRBV9 to TRBJ2-7; D is undetermined. Trimming removed 2 bases at V and 5 bases at J, with 14 bases between. CDR1 and CDR2 from the germline V gene are SGDLS and YYNGEE. CDR3 length: 14 amino acids. The CDR3 DNA reads TGTGCCAGCAGCGTCGCAGGATCAATGGACGAGCAGTACTTC. Its protein product is CASSVAGSMDEQYF. The whole variable domain, remainder taken from reference TRBV9 and TRBJ2-7, is DSGVTQTPKHLITATGQRVTLRCSPRSGDLSVYWYQQSLDQGLQFLIQYYNGEERAKGNILERFSAQQFPDLHSELNLSSLELGDSALYFCASSVAGSMDEQYFGPGTRLTVT.

This clone was counted a single time. The genes are TRBV4-3 and TRBJ1-1; D unclear. This CDR3 comprises 16 residues. Trimming removed 0 bases from V and 4 bases from J, with 15 bases in between. Looked up from germline, CDR1 is LGHNA and CDR2 is YSLEER. The CDR3 sequence is CASSQDIGGSGTEAFF. As DNA, the CDR3 is TGCGCCAGCAGCCAAGATATCGGAGGATCCGGCACTGAAGCTTTCTTT.

The chain links TRBV2 to TRBJ1-3; the D is unclear. CDR1 and CDR2 from the germline V gene are SNHLY and FYNNEI. Trimming took 0 bases from V and 4 from J, leaving 16 bases between them. The CDR3 is made up of 17 amino acids. This CDR3 is CASSEAGVSFSGNTIYF. In nucleotides, the CDR3 is TGTGCCAGCAGTGAAGCCGGGGTTTCCTTTAGCGGAAACACCATATATTTT.

V is TRBV6-1 and J is TRBJ2-2; 9 bases align to TRBD1. The CDR3 has 15 amino acids. V trimming: 4 bases; J trimming: 4 bases; junction bases outside the gene matches: 4. The germline gives CDR1 MNHNS, CDR2 SASEGT. The CDR3 is CASSGLTGGTGELFF. CDR3 in DNA: TGTGCCAGCAGTGGACTGACAGGGGGCACCGGGGAGCTGTTTTTT.

CDR3 in DNA: TGTGCCAGCAGCTTAAACCCACAGGGGGCGTCCTACGAGCAGTACTTC. Amino acid sequence: CASSLNPQGASYEQYF. The V call is TRBV11-2, the J call TRBJ2-7; 9 bases agree with TRBD1. V lost 2 bases and J lost 1; bases outside the gene matches: 6. Germline assignment: CDR1 SGHAT and CDR2 FQNNGV. This CDR3 spans 16 amino acids. The full variable domain, with the rest looked up from reference TRBV11-2 and TRBJ2-7, is EAGVAQSPRYKIIEKRQSVAFWCNPISGHATLYWYQQILGQGPKLLIQFQNNGVVDDSQLPKDRFSAERLKGVDSTLKIQPAKLEDSAVYLCASSLNPQGASYEQYFGPGTRLTVT.

The V call is TRBV7-9, the J call TRBJ2-1, with D unresolved. Trimming pared 2 bases from V and 8 bases from J, leaving 7 bases between. The CDR3 is made up of 12 amino acids. Looked up from germline, CDR1 is SEHNR and CDR2 is FQNEAQ (reference sequence). CDR3 DNA: TGTGCCAGCAGCTTAAGAGGTGATGAGCAGTTCTTC. It encodes CASSLRGDEQFF.

This chain links TRBV30 with TRBJ1-3; D uncertain. Looked up from germline, CDR1 is GTSNPN and CDR2 is SVGIG (reference sequence). V shed 3 bases and J shed 2 bases, with 11 bases lying between them. The CDR3 length is 14 residues. CDR3 region: CAWRVPGTGNTIYF. DNA for the CDR3: TGTGCCTGGAGGGTGCCGGGGACTGGAAACACCATATATTTT. The full variable domain, its missing parts supplied by reference TRBV30 and TRBJ1-3, is SQTIHQWPATLVQPVGSPLSLECTVEGTSNPNLYWYRQAAGRGLQLLFYSVGIGQISSEVPQNLSASRPQDRQFILSSKKLLLSDSGFYLCAWRVPGTGNTIYFGEGSWLTVV.

The J gene is TRBJ1-1, the V gene TRBV21-1; the table's TRBD1 call for D was not verified on the DNA. TRBV21-1 counts as a pseudogene. This CDR3 is 16 amino acids long. CDR3 in DNA: TGTGCCAGCAGCAAAGGTTTGACAGGGCCGAACACTGAAGCTTTCTTT. This translates into CASSKGLTGPNTEAFF.

This clone was seen a few times. The CDR3 DNA reads TGTGCCAGCAGCTCCCAGGGAGGTTCCTATGGCTACACCTTC. Translated, it gives CASSSQGGSYGYTF. V is TRBV5-4 and J is TRBJ1-2; D perhaps matches TRBD1 (5 bases). The CDR3 totals 14 residues. Deletions cut 3 bases from V and 4 bases from J, with 13 bases between. The germline CDR1 and CDR2 sequences are SGHNT and YYREEE (reference sequence). The full variable domain, completed using reference TRBV5-4 and TRBJ1-2, is ETGVTQSPTHLIKTRGQQVTLRCSSQSGHNTVSWYQQALGQGPQFIFQYYREEENGRGNFPPRFSGLQFPNYSSELNVNALELDDSALYLCASSSQGGSYGYTFGSGTRLTVV.

This clone appeared a single time. This rearrangement joins TRBV11-3 to TRBJ2-2; TRBD1 might be the D (5 bases). The CDR3 extends over 14 amino acids. The V end lost 5 bases, the J end lost 2 bases, and 9 bases lay between the germline ends. Germline CDR1 is SGHNT and CDR2 is YENEEA. The CDR3 loop is CASSPDTNTGELFF. The CDR3 nucleotides read TGTGCCAGCAGCCCGGACACTAACACCGGGGAGCTGTTTTTT.

This clone was detected only a few times. V and J are TRBV28 and TRBJ2-1, with 8 bases aligning to TRBD2. The V segment lost 3 bases and the J segment 4 bases; nucleotides outside the gene matches: 20. Per germline, CDR1 MDHEN and CDR2 SYDVKM. The CDR3 totals 20 residues. CDR3 DNA sequence: TGTGCCAGCAGTTTGCCGCGAGCGGGAGTCTTAACACCCAGGTACAATGAGCAGTTCTTC. Residues: CASSLPRAGVLTPRYNEQFF.

The chain recombines TRBV28 with TRBJ1-1, with TRBD1 matching 9 bases. The CDR3 has 15 residues. Looked up from germline, CDR1 is MDHEN and CDR2 is SYDVKM. With V trimmed by 5 bases and J by 1 base, 5 bases remained unmatched. The CDR3, as DNA: TGTGCCAGCAGTCTCCAGGGACAGGGGAACACTGAAGCTTTCTTT. This translates into CASSLQGQGNTEAFF.

The DNA for the CDR3 is TGTGCCAGCAGTCAGCGATACGAGCAGTACTTC. It translates to CASSQRYEQYF. The rearrangement joins TRBV11-2 to TRBJ2-7, with D uncertain. The CDR3 is 11 residues long. Deletions cut 6 bases from V and 4 bases from J, with 7 bases between. Germline-derived CDR1 and CDR2 are SGHAT and FQNNGV.

This chain joins TRBV19 and TRBJ2-2; D is perhaps TRBD1 (5 bases). The CDR3 consists of 16 residues. CDR1 and CDR2 from the germline V gene are LNHDA and SQIVND (reference sequence). With 7 bases removed from V and 2 bases from J, the gap between germline ends came to 17 bases. CDR3 sequence: CASKGSGSINTGELFF. The CDR3 nucleotides read TGTGCCAGTAAGGGGTCTGGTTCCATAAACACCGGGGAGCTGTTTTTT.

This rearrangement joins TRBV5-4 to TRBJ2-3, with a weak D call TRBD2 (5 bases). Germline assignment: CDR1 SGHNT and CDR2 YYREEE (reference sequence). Trimming cost V 4 bases and J 1 base, with 13 bases left between them. The CDR3 length is 15 residues. CDR3 nucleotides: TGTGCCAGCAGCCAACGTGTCGGGGGCACAGATACGCAGTATTTT. Its translation: CASSQRVGGTDTQYF.

This chain links TRBV28 with TRBJ2-1; 13 nucleotides line up with TRBD2. CDR1 is MDHEN and CDR2 is SYDVKM in the germline V gene. The CDR3 has 12 amino acids. The V gene end was trimmed by 8 bases and the J gene end by 10 bases; junction bases not matched to a gene: 2. The CDR3 bases are TGTGCCAGCCGGGGACTAGCGGGGGAGCAGTTCTTC. It specifies CASRGLAGEQFF.

The chain links TRBV7-2 to TRBJ2-1, with 7 bases aligning to TRBD2. The CDR3 totals 14 residues. CDR1 is SGHTA, CDR2 FQGNSA, per germline. V lost 5 bases, J lost 7 bases, and 8 bases stayed unmatched. The CDR3 nucleotides read TGTGCCAGCAGCCCCCCCGGGGGGTGGAATGAGCAGTTCTTC. Translation gives CASSPPGGWNEQFF.

This chain connects TRBV18 to TRBJ2-5; 9 bases align to TRBD1. Germline-derived CDR1 and CDR2 are KGHSH and LQKENI. CDR3 length: 14 residues. The junction had 6 bases not matched to a gene; V was cut back by 5 bases and J by 5 bases. CDR3 in DNA: TGTGCCAGCTCAATCGGGACAGGGATGGAGACCCAGTACTTC. Translation gives CASSIGTGMETQYF.

The chain recombines TRBV30 with TRBJ2-5; 8 nucleotides match TRBD2. V trimming: 8 bases; J trimming: 4 bases; junction bases outside the gene matches: 9. The CDR3 runs 13 residues. CDR1 is GTSNPN and CDR2 is SVGIG in the germline V gene (reference sequence). CDR3 region: CAGRGGIGETQYF. CDR3 in DNA: TGTGCCGGACGGGGGGGAATTGGAGAGACCCAGTACTTC. The full variable domain, rest sourced from reference TRBV30 and TRBJ2-5, is SQTIHQWPATLVQPVGSPLSLECTVEGTSNPNLYWYRQAAGRGLQLLFYSVGIGQISSEVPQNLSASRPQDRQFILSSKKLLLSDSGFYLCAGRGGIGETQYFGPGTRLLVL.

This chain links TRBV28 with TRBJ1-4; D possibly corresponds to TRBD1 (5 bases). The CDR3 consists of 15 residues. Germline V lookup: CDR1 MDHEN, CDR2 SYDVKM. The V and J ends lost 3 bases and 0 bases respectively, with 8 bases between them. CDR3 sequence: CASSLVTATNEKLFF. CDR3 bases: TGTGCCAGCAGTTTGGTGACAGCAACTAATGAAAAACTGTTTTTT.

This chain joins TRBV4-1 and TRBJ2-7; tentative D call: TRBD1 (5 bases). The CDR3 is 16 residues long. The V and J ends lost 1 base and 0 bases respectively, with 13 bases between them. The germline gives CDR1 MGHRA, CDR2 YSYEKL. CDR3 protein: CASSQGVLGHSYEQYF. The DNA for the CDR3 is TGCGCCAGCAGCCAAGGGGTTTTAGGACACTCCTACGAGCAGTACTTC.